This T cell receptor beta chain is from a study of identical twins. The CDR3 is 15 amino acids. The germline V gene encodes CDR1 KGHSH and CDR2 LQKENI. The V end was cut by 3 bases, the J end by 4 bases, with 16 bases between. General observations from the study: The presence of invariant MAIT and iNKT cells could partly confound analyses of zero-insertion sequences. Cord blood's abundant beta clonotypes had fewer insertions, unlike memory repertoires.

With regard to this clonotype: What it binds is not known.

TCRdb re-called the 5' RACE reads through MiXCR, storing one row per CDR3 protein. The table lists approximately 550,000 distinct CDR3 sequences, about 20% of them singletons. The same data also contributed to another study, on yellow fever vaccine responses in identical twins.

The J gene is TRBJ2-7, the V gene TRBV18; D possibly corresponds to TRBD2 (6 bases). This sequence originates from a woman between 18 and 29 years old in good health. The source material was CD4+ T cells sorted from blood. The CDR3 region is CASSPVDARGYEQYF. The CDR3 nucleotides are TGTGCCAGCTCACCTGTGGACGCTCGGGGGTACGAGCAGTACTTC. The full variable domain, its missing parts supplied by reference TRBV18 and TRBJ2-7, is NAGVMQNPRHLVRRRGQEARLRCSPMKGHSHVYWYRQLPEEGLKFMVYLQKENIIDESGMPKERFSAEFPKEGPSILRIQQVVRGDSAAYFCASSPVDARGYEQYFGPGTRLTVT.